The rows below give T cell receptor beta chains drawn from one sample of a study of vaccination and CD4 T cells after COVID-19. TCRdb re-analysed the PCR reads in MiXCR, keeping a single row per CDR3 protein. The sample has about 20,000 distinct CDR3 sequences, 54% seen once. Their antigens are not known. The sequencing sample was made of CD4+ T cells from blood, cultured in vitro. Source of these receptors: a human donor who had recovered from COVID-19. Both conserved end residues are part of each CDR3. The D gene is left open where the match is weak. Clone sizes are given selectively: once, few, many, or a class where the clone is expanded.

-	TRBV24-1	TRBD1	TRBJ1-2	TGTGCCACCAGTGACGAGACAGGGGACGGCTATGGCTACACCTTC	CATSDETGDGYGYTF
-	TRBV10-1	-	TRBJ2-1	TGCGCCAGCAGTGAGTCAGGCGGGATCGGCAATGAGCAGTTCTTC	CASSESGGIGNEQFF
-	TRBV20-1	-	TRBJ2-2	TGCAGTGCTAGTTTCAGTCTCACCAGCGGGGAGCTGTTTTTT	CSASFSLTSGELFF
-	TRBV12-3/TRBV12-4	TRBD1	TRBJ1-1	TGTGCCAGCAGCCTGGACAGGGGCACTGAAGCTTTCTTT	CASSLDRGTEAFF
-	TRBV11-3	-	TRBJ2-6	TGTGCCAGCTCCGACTCTGGGGCCAACGTCCTGACTTTC	CASSDSGANVLTF
-	TRBV27	-	TRBJ1-5	TGTGCCAGCCGGGCCAGGGCGAAACAGCCCCAGCATTTT	CASRARAKQPQHF
-	TRBV19	TRBD1	TRBJ1-3	TGTGCCAGTAGTACGGAAGGACAGGTCGGAAACACCATATATTTT	CASSTEGQVGNTIYF
-	TRBV11-2	TRBD1	TRBJ1-5	TGTGCCAGCAGCCCAGGGACAGGGAAACAGCCCCAGCATTTT	CASSPGTGKQPQHF
-	TRBV11-2	-	TRBJ1-2	TGTGCCAGCAGTTTAGGGGACTATGGCTACACCTTC	CASSLGDYGYTF
once	TRBV20-1	-	TRBJ1-1	TGCAGTGCCTTCGACCCGAACACTGAAGCTTTCTTT	CSAFDPNTEAFF
-	TRBV10-1	-	TRBJ2-1	TGCGCCAGCAGGGAAGGGCTGTGGAGTGAGCAGTTCTTC	CASREGLWSEQFF
-	TRBV25-1	TRBD1	TRBJ1-2	TGTGCCAGCACCTCGGGGACAGGGAACTATGGCTACACCTTC	CASTSGTGNYGYTF
-	TRBV7-7	TRBD2	TRBJ2-5	TGTGCCAGCAGCCCAGGCGGGACTAGCGGGTCCGAGACCCAGTACTTC	CASSPGGTSGSETQYF
few	TRBV20-1	-	TRBJ2-2	TGCAGTGCTAGGCCCGCCGAGGGACCGAACACCGGGGAGCTGTTTTTT	CSARPAEGPNTGELFF
-	TRBV7-2	-	TRBJ2-4	TGTGCCAGCAGCTTAGTCGAGGGCATTCAGTACTTC	CASSLVEGIQYF
-	TRBV5-1	TRBD1	TRBJ1-2	TGCGCCAGCAGCTCCGAGACAGGGTTCGATGGCTACACCTTC	CASSSETGFDGYTF
few	TRBV15	-	TRBJ2-5	TGTGCCACCAGCAGGCGAGCCCCGGGGGAGACCCAGTACTTC	CATSRRAPGETQYF
-	TRBV10-2	-	TRBJ1-6	TGCGCCAGCAGTGCAAGGCAGGGTGGATCACCCCTCCACTTT	CASSARQGGSPLHF
-	TRBV12-3/TRBV12-4	-	TRBJ1-2	TGTGCCAGCAGCCACGCTACAGACTATGGCTACACCTTC	CASSHATDYGYTF
-	TRBV6-1	-	TRBJ2-7	TGTGCCAGCGACTCTTCGGGCTCCTACGAGCAGTACTTC	CASDSSGSYEQYF
-	TRBV10-2	-	TRBJ2-5	TGCGCCAGCAGTGAGTCGATCGACAGGGAGACCCAGTACTTC	CASSESIDRETQYF
-	TRBV11-2	TRBD1	TRBJ1-6	TGTGCCAGCAGCCCGTCGATCGGACAGGGTAATTCACCCCTCCACTTT	CASSPSIGQGNSPLHF
-	TRBV7-2	TRBD2	TRBJ2-3	TGTGCCAGCAGCTTATCCGCGGGAGACACAGATACGCAGTATTTT	CASSLSAGDTDTQYF
-	TRBV6-2/TRBV6-3	-	TRBJ2-3	TGTGCCAGCAGTTACTCGAGACCAGATACGCAGTATTTT	CASSYSRPDTQYF
few	TRBV10-1	-	TRBJ2-3	TGCGCCAGCAGTGATTCTGTGCAAGATACGCAGTATTTT	CASSDSVQDTQYF
-	TRBV28	TRBD1	TRBJ1-1	TGTGCCAGCATAGGGGGCCCTGGGGACACTGAAGCTTTCTTT	CASIGGPGDTEAFF
-	TRBV7-8	-	TRBJ1-2	TGTGCCAGCCTCAATGGGCCCAGGGGCGTCTATGGCTACACCTTC	CASLNGPRGVYGYTF
few	TRBV18	TRBD1	TRBJ1-5	TGTGCCAGCTCACCGGACAGGGTCAATCAGCCCCAGCATTTT	CASSPDRVNQPQHF
-	TRBV19	-	TRBJ1-2	TGTGCCAGTAGTAGGCAGGACCGGAGCTACACCTTC	CASSRQDRSYTF